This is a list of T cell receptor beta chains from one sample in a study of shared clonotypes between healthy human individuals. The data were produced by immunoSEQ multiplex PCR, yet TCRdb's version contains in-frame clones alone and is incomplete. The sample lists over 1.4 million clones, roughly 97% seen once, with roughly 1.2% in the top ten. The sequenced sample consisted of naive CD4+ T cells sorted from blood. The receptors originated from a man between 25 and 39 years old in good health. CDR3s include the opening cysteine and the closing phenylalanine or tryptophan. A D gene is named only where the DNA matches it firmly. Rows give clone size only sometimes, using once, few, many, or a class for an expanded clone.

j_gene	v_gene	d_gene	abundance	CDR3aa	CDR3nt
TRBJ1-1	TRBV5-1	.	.	CASSPLRNTEAFF	TGCGCCAGCAGCCCACTCCGGAACACTGAAGCTTTCTTT
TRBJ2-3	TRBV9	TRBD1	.	CASSVDRGPTDTQYF	TGTGCCAGCAGCGTTGACAGGGGGCCTACAGATACGCAGTATTTT
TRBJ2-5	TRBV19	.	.	CASSRAYQETQYF	TGTGCCAGTAGTAGGGCGTACCAAGAGACCCAGTACTTC
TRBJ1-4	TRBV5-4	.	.	CASSLGGATNEKLFF	TGTGCCAGCAGCTTGGGGGGCGCAACTAATGAAAAACTGTTTTTT
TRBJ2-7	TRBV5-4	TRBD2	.	CASSLRTSGRPYEQYF	TGTGCCAGCAGCTTACGGACTAGCGGGAGACCCTACGAGCAGTACTTC
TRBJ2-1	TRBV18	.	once	CASSPWKAGSYNEQFF	TGTGCCAGCTCACCTTGGAAGGCCGGCTCCTACAATGAGCAGTTCTTC
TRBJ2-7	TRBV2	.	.	CASGGGEDEQYF	TGTGCCAGCGGCGGGGGCGAAGACGAGCAGTACTTC
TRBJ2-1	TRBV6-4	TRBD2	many	CASSDSTSGSNEQFF	TGTGCCAGCAGTGACTCGACTAGCGGGAGCAATGAGCAGTTCTTC
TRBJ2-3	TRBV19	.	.	CASSPDAQPGDTQYF	TGTGCCAGTAGTCCCGACGCTCAGCCCGGAGATACGCAGTATTTT
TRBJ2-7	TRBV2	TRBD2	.	CASHREVLHEQYF	TGTGCCAGCCACCGGGAGGTCCTCCACGAGCAGTACTTC